One and the same sample provided the 6 T cell receptor beta chains below, sequenced in a study of shared clonotypes between healthy human individuals. This table comes from immunoSEQ multiplex PCR, and its TCRdb copy is limited to in-frame clones, with some not included. The sample lists 2 million to 2.5 million clones, 95% seen once, with 0.13% in the top ten. The sequencing input was naive CD4+ T cells sorted from blood. Subset noted: CD45RA+ positively selected. Receptor source: a man younger than 35 in good health.

Worth noting for this clone: At the DNA level, this CDR3 is encoded by other sequences in the same sample as well. This CDR3 is CSARAGEKLFF. In DNA form, the CDR3 reads TGCAGTGCTAGAGCGGGTGAAAAACTGTTTTTT. This rearrangement joins TRBV20-1 to TRBJ1-4; D uncertain. The V gene's germline CDR1 is DFQATT and CDR2 SNEGSKA (reference sequence). The CDR3 has 11 amino acids. V shed 1 base and J shed 7 bases, with 4 bases lying between them.

This chain uses TRBV28 with TRBJ2-1; D possibly uses TRBD1 or TRBD2 (5 bases each). Trimming pared 7 bases from V and 6 bases from J, leaving 13 bases between. Germline assignment: CDR1 MDHEN and CDR2 SYDVKM. The CDR3 is 13 amino acids. The CDR3 spells CASTSPGGNEQFF. The CDR3 region has the DNA TGTGCCAGCACCTCACCTGGGGGCAATGAGCAGTTCTTC. Looking up the rest from reference TRBV28 and TRBJ2-1 gives the full variable domain: DVKVTQSSRYLVKRTGEKVFLECVQDMDHENMFWYRQDPGLGLRLIYFSYDVKMKEKGDIPEGYSVSREKKERFSLILESASTNQTSMYLCASTSPGGNEQFFGPGTRLTVL.

The chain has TRBV30 and TRBJ1-3; D gene uncertain. The CDR3 contains 12 residues. CDR1 and CDR2 from the germline V gene are GTSNPN and SVGIG (reference sequence). Trimming took 4 bases from V and 3 from J, leaving 7 bases between them. The CDR3 DNA is TGTGCCTGGACCACAGTTGGAAACACCATATATTTT. It specifies CAWTTVGNTIYF.

The rearrangement links TRBV19 to TRBJ2-1; D not certain. There are 14 residues in the CDR3. CDR1 LNHDA and CDR2 SQIVND come from the germline V gene (reference sequence). Trimming left V 4 bases short and J 0 bases short, with 7 bases between. The CDR3 is CASSSRNSYNEQFF. In DNA, the CDR3 is TGTGCCAGTAGTAGCAGAAACTCCTACAATGAGCAGTTCTTC.

The chain carries TRBV5-1 and TRBJ2-7, with 10 bases matching TRBD2. The length of the CDR3 is 14 residues. V shed 4 bases and J 5 bases; nucleotides not matched to a gene: 6. Germline CDR1 SGHRS, CDR2 YFSETQ. The CDR3 is CASSGIAGGDEQYF. The CDR3 DNA follows: TGCGCCAGCAGCGGAATAGCGGGAGGCGACGAGCAGTACTTC. Supplemented by reference TRBV5-1 and TRBJ2-7, the full variable domain reads KAGVTQTPRYLIKTRGQQVTLSCSPISGHRSVSWYQQTPGQGLQFLFEYFSETQRNKGNFPGRFSGRQFSNSRSEMNVSTLELGDSALYLCASSGIAGGDEQYFGPGTRLTVT.

In the case of this clone: Different DNA sequences within this sample yield the same CDR3. The chain uses TRBV18 and TRBJ2-5, with D tentatively TRBD1 (6 bases). This CDR3 is 13 amino acids long. The ends were cut back, 3 bases at V and 5 bases at J, with 10 bases in the middle. The V gene's germline CDR1 is KGHSH and CDR2 LQKENI. In DNA form, the CDR3 reads TGTGCCAGCTCACCCGGACAGCGGGAGACCCAGTACTTC. It specifies CASSPGQRETQYF.